This is a list of T cell receptor beta chains from one sample in a study of T cells in Graves' hyperthyroidism and ophthalmopathy. A single record per CDR3 protein comes from TCRdb applying MiXCR to the multiplex PCR reads. The repertoire includes about 420,000 distinct CDR3 sequences, approximately 15% of them detected once, and approximately 7.5% sits in the top ten. The sequencing sample was made of blood. These receptors were collected from a woman between 18 and 30 years old with Graves' hyperthyroidism. The CDR3 runs from the conserved cysteine through the conserved F or W. The order of the fields is CDR3 protein, CDR3 DNA, V gene, J gene, CDR3 length, clone size, D gene. The D gene is left open where the match is weak. Only some rows state a clone size, as once, few, many or a class for expanded clones.

CASSPTGGRGNQPQHF,TGTGCCAGCTCACCGACGGGTGGGCGCGGCAATCAGCCCCAGCATTTT,TRBV18,TRBJ1-5,16,many,.
CASSEGTGPSYEQYF,TGCGCCAGCAGCGAAGGGACAGGGCCCTCCTACGAGCAGTACTTC,TRBV5-1,TRBJ2-7,15,many,TRBD1
CASSLGGTGGEKLFF,TGTGCCAGCAGCTTGGGTGGTACAGGGGGTGAAAAACTGTTTTTT,TRBV5-6,TRBJ1-4,15,.,TRBD1
CASSLRSAGGNTRELFF,TGTGCCAGCAGCTTGAGATCGGCGGGAGGTAACACCAGGGAGCTGTTTTTT,TRBV7-2,TRBJ2-2,17,.,TRBD2
CASSQGGSTEAFF,TGTGCCAGCAGCCAAGGAGGGAGCACTGAAGCTTTCTTT,TRBV4-2,TRBJ1-1,13,few,.
CANSSDSYNSPLHF,TGTGCCAACAGTTCGGACTCCTATAATTCACCCCTCCACTTT,TRBV28,TRBJ1-6,14,once,.
CATSSYWSGAQHF,TGTGCCACCAGCTCTTACTGGTCTGGGGCCCAGCATTTT,TRBV24-1,TRBJ1-5,13,few,.
CASSFSQKGTQYF,TGTGCCAGCAGTTTTTCCCAAAAGGGGACCCAGTACTTC,TRBV12-3/TRBV12-4,TRBJ2-5,13,many,.
CSVEEDTQYF,TGCAGCGTTGAGGAAGATACGCAGTATTTT,TRBV29-1,TRBJ2-3,10,.,.
CASSLGGLAGGYTDTQYF,TGTGCCAGCAGTTTAGGGGGGCTCGCGGGGGGATACACAGATACGCAGTATTTT,TRBV12-3/TRBV12-4,TRBJ2-3,18,once,TRBD2
CSVEEGAGPNEKLFF,TGCAGCGTTGAAGAAGGAGCAGGGCCTAATGAAAAACTGTTTTTT,TRBV29-1,TRBJ1-4,15,many,.
CASSSGQGRSYNEQFF,TGTGCCAGCAGCTCCGGACAGGGAAGGTCCTACAATGAGCAGTTCTTC,TRBV5-8,TRBJ2-1,16,many,TRBD1
CASSLAGHYNEQFF,TGCGCCAGCAGCTTGGCGGGGCATTACAATGAGCAGTTCTTC,TRBV5-1,TRBJ2-1,14,few,.
CATRTQGSEAFF,TGTGCCACCAGGACACAGGGATCTGAAGCTTTCTTT,TRBV24-1,TRBJ1-1,12,.,.
CASIPLGHVLANYGYTF,TGTGCCAGCATCCCCCTTGGGCATGTCCTAGCTAACTATGGCTACACCTTC,TRBV28,TRBJ1-2,17,many,.
CSVRGGNQPQHF,TGCAGCGTCAGGGGAGGCAATCAGCCCCAGCATTTT,TRBV29-1,TRBJ1-5,12,many,.
CASSQDVRTFYGYTF,TGTGCCAGCAGCCAAGATGTCCGGACTTTCTATGGCTACACCTTC,TRBV3-1,TRBJ1-2,15,many,.
CASSATSGIYEQYF,TGTGCCAGCAGCGCGACTAGCGGGATCTACGAGCAGTACTTC,TRBV6-1,TRBJ2-7,14,many,TRBD2
CSTYQGGEETQYF,TGTTCCACCTACCAGGGGGGGGAAGAGACCCAGTACTTC,TRBV2,TRBJ2-5,13,many,.
CASSWEGNTEAFF,TGTGCCAGCAGTTGGGAGGGGAACACTGAAGCTTTCTTT,TRBV27,TRBJ1-1,13,few,.
CASSPGGETEAFF,TGTGCCAGCTCACCGGGGGGGGAGACTGAAGCTTTCTTT,TRBV18,TRBJ1-1,13,many,.
CASLRTLPGTSGKGSYEQYF,TGTGCCAGCCTACGCACCCTACCCGGGACTAGCGGGAAAGGCTCCTACGAGCAGTACTTC,TRBV7-3,TRBJ2-7,20,.,TRBD2
CASSLGTGGSGTEAFF,TGTGCCAGTAGTCTGGGGACAGGGGGCTCGGGAACTGAAGCTTTCTTT,TRBV19,TRBJ1-1,16,.,TRBD1
CASSLAVNEQYF,TGTGCCAGCAGCTTAGCGGTTAATGAGCAGTACTTC,TRBV7-9,TRBJ2-7,12,many,.
CASSYSTAATTEAFF,TGTGCCAGCAGTTACTCGACCGCGGCGACCACTGAAGCTTTCTTT,TRBV6-6,TRBJ1-1,15,many,.
CASGLGKTKVSYGYTF,TGTGCTAGTGGTTTGGGAAAGACAAAGGTGTCTTATGGCTACACCTTC,TRBV12-5,TRBJ1-2,16,few,.
CASSPRGGLGDTQYF,TGTGCCAGCAGTCCCCGGGGGGGGCTGGGAGATACGCAGTATTTT,TRBV6-1,TRBJ2-3,15,few,TRBD2
CAGSIIAGSTDTQYF,TGTGCCGGCAGCATCATAGCGGGAAGCACAGATACGCAGTATTTT,TRBV11-2,TRBJ2-3,15,.,TRBD2
CASSPATGRSSPLHF,TGTGCCAGCAGTCCAGCGACAGGGAGAAGTTCACCCCTCCACTTT,TRBV28,TRBJ1-6,15,many,TRBD1
CASSGGQRETQYF,TGTGCCAGCAGCGGGGGACAGAGGGAGACCCAGTACTTC,TRBV5-5,TRBJ2-5,13,many,TRBD1
CASSFGPILGNEQFF,TGTGCCAGCAGCTTCGGCCCAATTCTGGGGAATGAGCAGTTCTTC,TRBV7-9,TRBJ2-1,15,many,.
CASSPPVLPLTGELFF,TGTGCCAGCAGCCCTCCGGTCCTCCCCCTCACCGGGGAGCTGTTTTTT,TRBV11-2,TRBJ2-2,16,many,.
CASSLVGTAGYTF,TGTGCCAGCAGCTTAGTCGGGACAGCTGGCTACACCTTC,TRBV11-3,TRBJ1-2,13,many,TRBD1
CSAEAAGQGVRVGAYEQYF,TGCAGTGCCGAGGCAGCGGGACAGGGGGTTAGGGTCGGGGCCTACGAGCAGTACTTC,TRBV20-1,TRBJ2-7,19,.,TRBD1
CASSCCQAGARYEQYF,TGCGCCAGCAGCTGTTGCCAAGCGGGGGCACGCTACGAGCAGTACTTC,TRBV5-1,TRBJ2-7,16,many,TRBD2
CSARSGTFQETQYF,TGCAGTGCTAGATCCGGGACTTTTCAAGAGACCCAGTACTTC,TRBV20-1,TRBJ2-5,14,many,.
CASSVGTAGGELFF,TGTGCCAGCAGCGTAGGGACCGCGGGCGGGGAGCTGTTTTTT,TRBV9,TRBJ2-2,14,.,.